A single TCR beta chain is shown here with its context. During its preparation, the TCRbeta library received unique molecular identifiers. TCRdb re-called the PCR reads through MiXCR, storing one row per CDR3 protein. The data hold some 400,000 distinct CDR3 sequences, with about a fifth observed a single time. The CDR3 runs 14 residues. Germline lookup yields CDR1 MDHEN and CDR2 SYDVKM. V lost 6 bases to trimming and J lost 12 bases, with 21 bases between them. This entry comes from a study of T-cell reconstitution after alpha-beta-depleted transplantation in children. This clonotype was sampled from a human donor who donated a stem cell graft to a child with acute myeloid leukemia. The chain joins TRBV28 to TRBJ2-1; D gene uncertain. The material was PBMCs from the stem cell graft donor, obtained from the stem cell graft. CDR3 residues: CASRQPGEASGQFF. The CDR3 DNA reads as TGTGCCAGCAGGCAGCCAGGAGAGGCGTCGGGGCAGTTCTTC.